A single sample gave rise to the 25 T cell receptor beta chains below, sequenced in a study of OX40 agonist ivuxolimab in advanced cancers. The data were produced by immunoSEQ multiplex PCR, yet TCRdb's version contains in-frame clones alone and is incomplete. In the table there are 50,000 to 75,000 clones, around 83% of which are singletons. The source was CD4+ or CD8+ T cells sorted from blood, collected in a trial of the OX40 agonist ivuxolimab. All receptors derive from an adult with an advanced solid tumor such as melanoma, head and neck, liver or kidney cancer.

This rearrangement joins TRBV6-5 to TRBJ2-7; possible D gene TRBD2, 5 bases. The V end lost 4 bases, the J end lost 2 bases, and 12 bases lay between the germline ends. The CDR3 length is 14 residues. The germline V gene encodes CDR1 MNHEY and CDR2 SVGAGI. CDR3: CASSSTGSPYEQYF. Written as DNA, the CDR3 is TGTGCCAGCAGTTCCACGGGATCCCCCTACGAGCAGTACTTC.

The chain links TRBV5-5 to TRBJ2-5, with TRBD1 identical over 8 bases. Losses at the gene ends were 4 bases for V and 4 bases for J; bases not matched to a gene: 9. This CDR3 has 15 amino acids. The germline gives CDR1 SGHKS, CDR2 YYEKEE (reference sequence). The DNA of the CDR3 is TGTGCCAGCAGCCGATCGACAGGGGATGGAGAGACCCAGTACTTC. Translation gives CASSRSTGDGETQYF.

This clone was detected only once. The gene calls are TRBV2 and TRBJ1-6, with 7 bases matching TRBD1. CDR1 is SNHLY, CDR2 FYNNEI, per germline. The length of the CDR3 is 16 residues. Trimming removed 6 bases from V and 7 bases from J; junction bases left unmatched: 12. The CDR3 protein is CASSREGTVVNSPLHF. CDR3 DNA sequence: TGTGCCAGCAGCCGAGAAGGGACAGTTGTAAATTCACCCCTCCACTTT.

This chain links TRBV4-1 with TRBJ1-5; the D gene is possibly TRBD1 (6 bases). This CDR3 region has 15 residues. Germline V gene sequence: CDR1 MGHRA, CDR2 YSYEKL. Between the trimmed V and J ends, which lost 6 bases and 7 bases, there was a span of 19 bases. CDR3 loop: CASSPIQGRDQPQHF. The CDR3 bases are TGCGCCAGCAGTCCTATACAGGGAAGGGACCAGCCCCAGCATTTT.

There are a few counts of this clone. The V gene is TRBV7-9, the J gene TRBJ1-1; D gene uncertain. Germline-derived CDR1 and CDR2 are SEHNR and FQNEAQ (reference sequence). There are 13 residues in the CDR3. V gave up 9 bases and J gave up 4 bases, with 15 bases separating them. CDR3 nucleotide sequence: TGTGCCAGTAGAGGACTGGGCCCCACTGAAGCTTTCTTT. This codes for CASRGLGPTEAFF.

V and J are TRBV16 and TRBJ1-1, with 10 nucleotides matching TRBD1. Losses at the gene ends were 5 bases for V and 4 bases for J; bases not matched to a gene: 4. The germline V gene has CDR1 KGHSY and CDR2 FQNENV. The CDR3 has 14 residues. The CDR3 bases are TGTGCCAGCAGCAGGGACAGGGGAACCACTGAAGCTTTCTTT. This codes for CASSRDRGTTEAFF.

The genes are TRBV7-2 and TRBJ1-6; D is unresolved. The CDR3 totals 14 residues. V was cut by 1 base and J by 9 bases, with 10 bases left in between. Per the germline V gene, CDR1 is SGHTA and CDR2 is FQGNSA. CDR3 nucleotide sequence: TGTGCCAGCAGCTTAGACTATGGTGGTTCACCCCTCCACTTT. This codes for CASSLDYGGSPLHF.

The chain combines TRBV18 with TRBJ2-1; 11 bases match TRBD2. V lost 0 bases to trimming and J lost 5 bases; unmatched junction nucleotides: 6. The CDR3 sequence is 17 residues long. Germline CDR1 reads KGHSH; CDR2 reads LQKENI. CDR3 in amino acids: CASSPPGLAGGNNEQFF. Written as DNA, the CDR3 is TGTGCCAGCTCACCACCGGGGCTAGCGGGGGGTAACAATGAGCAGTTCTTC.

This sequence joins TRBV27 and TRBJ2-1; 8 bases agree with TRBD2. The CDR3 spans 14 residues. Germline trimming cut 6 bases from V and 6 bases from J; bases unmatched to any gene: 7. CDR1 MNHEY and CDR2 SMNVEV come from the germline V gene (reference sequence). Here the CDR3 reads CASRGTRWGNEQFF. The CDR3 DNA reads TGTGCCAGCAGAGGGACTAGATGGGGCAATGAGCAGTTCTTC.

The chain is built from TRBV7-2 and TRBJ1-2; no clear D gene. Germline CDR1 and CDR2: SGHTA and FQGNSA. The V and J ends lost 5 bases and 5 bases respectively, with 15 bases between them. This CDR3 has 14 residues. The CDR3 coding sequence is TGTGCCAGCAGCCCCTTCCGCGAAGTATATGGCTACACCTTC. Translating gives CASSPFREVYGYTF.

The J gene is TRBJ1-2, the V gene TRBV7-9, with 7 bases lining up with TRBD1. CDR3 length: 14 residues. The trim removed 5 bases at V and 10 bases at J, leaving 13 bases unmatched. Germline CDR1 is SEHNR and CDR2 is FQNEAQ (reference sequence). The CDR3 DNA is TGTGCCAGCAGCACTCGACAGGGTCAGCTGTCCTACACCTTC. Protein product: CASSTRQGQLSYTF.

This clone appeared many times. Other DNA sequences in this sample translate to the same CDR3. This chain joins TRBV7-2 and TRBJ2-5; D is unresolved. Germline V gene data show CDR1 as SGHTA and CDR2 as FQGNSA. Trimming pared 5 bases from V and 4 bases from J, leaving 5 bases between. The CDR3 totals 11 residues. DNA for the CDR3: TGTGCCAGCAGCCCAAGAGAGACCCAGTACTTC. This codes for CASSPRETQYF.

The chain links TRBV18 to TRBJ2-2; 8 bases align to TRBD1. CDR1 is KGHSH, CDR2 LQKENI, per germline. J was trimmed by 7 bases and V by 4 bases; bases with no gene match: 5. The CDR3 extends over 14 amino acids. This chain's CDR3 is CASSHRQGNGELFF. The CDR3, as DNA: TGTGCCAGCTCACACAGACAGGGGAACGGGGAGCTGTTTTTT.

This chain joins TRBV2 and TRBJ2-5, with D possibly matching TRBD2 (7 bases). V was shortened by 6 bases and J by 2 bases, with 22 bases between the two germline ends. Germline CDR1 SNHLY, CDR2 FYNNEI. This CDR3 has 17 amino acids. CDR3 residues: CASSEGGAGVLQETQYF. DNA for the CDR3: TGTGCCAGCAGCGAGGGGGGGGCCGGGGTGTTACAAGAGACCCAGTACTTC.

The rearrangement uses TRBV19 and TRBJ2-2; TRBD1 is a possible D gene (5 bases). In germline, CDR1 is LNHDA, CDR2 SQIVND (reference sequence). This CDR3 is 15 amino acids long. V was clipped by 6 bases and J by 9 bases, with 20 bases between them. CDR3 DNA: TGTGCCAGTAGCGACAGCCGGATCAGGTTGAGGGAGCTGTTTTTT. Encoded protein: CASSDSRIRLRELFF.

This chain uses TRBV5-8 with TRBJ1-6; TRBD1 matches 7 bases. Germline V gene data show CDR1 as SGHTS and CDR2 as YDEGEE. V shed 3 bases, J shed 5 bases, and the junction held 5 bases outside the gene matches. The CDR3 totals 15 residues. The CDR3 DNA reads TGTGCCAGCAGCTCGACAGGGTTTAATAATTCACCCCTCCACTTT. It translates to CASSSTGFNNSPLHF.

V and J are TRBV6-4 and TRBJ1-4, with D unclear. The CDR3 has 15 amino acids. CDR1 and CDR2 from the germline V gene are MRHNA and SNTAGT. V was pared by 8 bases and J by 0 bases, with 13 bases between. The CDR3: CASQDRAPTNEKLFF. The CDR3 nucleotides read TGTGCCAGCCAGGATAGGGCGCCAACTAATGAAAAACTGTTTTTT.

This rearrangement joins TRBV30 to TRBJ1-2, with D perhaps TRBD1 (6 bases). The CDR3 is 12 amino acids. V lost 2 bases to trimming and J lost 4 bases, with 8 bases between them. Germline V lookup: CDR1 GTSNPN, CDR2 SVGIG (reference sequence). CDR3 coding DNA: TGTGCCTGGAGTCGACAGGCCTATGGCTACACCTTC. Translation: CAWSRQAYGYTF.

CDR3 DNA sequence: TGTGCCAGCAGTTTCAGGTCTCCTTATGGCGGCTACACCTTC. It specifies CASSFRSPYGGYTF. The rearrangement uses TRBV6-5 and TRBJ1-2; D is unresolved. The V end lost 4 bases, the J end lost 8 bases, and 17 bases lay between the germline ends. In germline, CDR1 is MNHEY, CDR2 SVGAGI. This CDR3 region has 14 residues.

The gene calls are TRBV6-5 and TRBJ1-5; possible D gene TRBD1, 6 bases. This CDR3 comprises 15 residues. V was pared by 6 bases and J by 2 bases, with 14 bases between. Germline V gives CDR1 MNHEY, CDR2 SVGAGI. CDR3 region: CASRPGTRGNQPQHF. In DNA, the CDR3 is TGTGCCAGCAGGCCCGGGACACGGGGCAATCAGCCCCAGCATTTT.

Note on this clone: Other DNA sequences in this specimen translate into the identical CDR3. V gene TRBV18 combines with J gene TRBJ1-4, with D hard to call. The CDR3 is made up of 13 amino acids. V was trimmed by 2 bases and J by 5 bases, leaving 6 bases between them. CDR1 is KGHSH, CDR2 LQKENI, per germline. CDR3 coding DNA: TGTGCCAGCTCACCAGGAGTGAATGAAAAACTGTTTTTT. Its translation: CASSPGVNEKLFF. The full variable domain, rest sourced from reference TRBV18 and TRBJ1-4, is NAGVMQNPRHLVRRRGQEARLRCSPMKGHSHVYWYRQLPEEGLKFMVYLQKENIIDESGMPKERFSAEFPKEGPSILRIQQVVRGDSAAYFCASSPGVNEKLFFGSGTQLSVL.

This clone appeared a single time. V gene TRBV5-1 combines with J gene TRBJ1-2, with 7 nucleotides matching TRBD1. V lost 0 bases and J lost 7; bases outside the gene matches: 9. The germline CDR1 and CDR2 sequences are SGHRS and YFSETQ. The CDR3 covers 15 residues. The CDR3 loop is CASSLEGGAVGGYTF. The CDR3 DNA is TGCGCCAGCAGCTTGGAAGGGGGCGCGGTAGGTGGCTACACCTTC.

The J gene is TRBJ2-1, the V gene TRBV9; D gene unclear. This CDR3 spans 13 amino acids. CDR1 is SGDLS and CDR2 is YYNGEE in the germline V gene. Deletions cut 4 bases from V and 9 bases from J, with 14 bases between. For the CDR3, the DNA is TGTGCCAGCAGCCTCCACAGCACGGCTGAGCAGTTCTTC. It encodes CASSLHSTAEQFF. Together with reference TRBV9 and TRBJ2-1, the CDR3 gives the full variable domain: DSGVTQTPKHLITATGQRVTLRCSPRSGDLSVYWYQQSLDQGLQFLIQYYNGEERAKGNILERFSAQQFPDLHSELNLSSLELGDSALYFCASSLHSTAEQFFGPGTRLTVL.

The chain joins TRBV15 to TRBJ1-5, with D perhaps matching TRBD1 (5 bases). The CDR3 has 14 residues. Germline V gene sequence: CDR1 LNHNV, CDR2 YYDKDF (reference sequence). V lost 0 bases and J lost 9, with 12 bases in between. For the CDR3, the DNA is TGTGCCACCAGCAGAGATCTACAGGTGTGGCCCCAGCATTTT. This sequence encodes CATSRDLQVWPQHF.

The rearrangement links TRBV5-1 to TRBJ2-7; D gene uncertain. Germline loops: CDR1 SGHRS, CDR2 YFSETQ. The germline V and J ends were trimmed by 2 bases and 0 bases, with 9 bases remaining between them. The CDR3 is made up of 14 amino acids. CDR3 DNA: TGCGCCAGCAGCTTACATCGTAGCTCCTACGAGCAGTACTTC. Amino acids: CASSLHRSSYEQYF. Together with reference TRBV5-1 and TRBJ2-7, the CDR3 gives the full variable domain: KAGVTQTPRYLIKTRGQQVTLSCSPISGHRSVSWYQQTPGQGLQFLFEYFSETQRNKGNFPGRFSGRQFSNSRSEMNVSTLELGDSALYLCASSLHRSSYEQYFGPGTRLTVT.